This T cell receptor (beta chain) was profiled in a study of blood T cells in healthy people across ages. Through a sample-barcoded 5' primer and a J-beta primer mix, a second PCR was run for roughly 6 to 12 cycles. A 12-random-nucleotide template-switch adaptor tagged each cDNA molecule. Each CDR3 protein is one row after TCRdb ran MiXCR on the 5' RACE reads. The sample records roughly 1.5 million distinct CDR3 sequences, 35% to 45% being singletons. Germline values: CDR1 SGHVS, CDR2 FQNEAQ. V lost 1 base, J lost 0 bases, and 1 base stayed unmatched. This CDR3 spans 15 amino acids. The sequencing input was blood. The origin of this receptor is a woman aged 18-29 years in good health. V and J are TRBV7-8 and TRBJ2-7; 9 bases line up with TRBD1. This CDR3 reads CASSLGTGASYEQYF. As DNA, the CDR3 is TGTGCCAGCAGCTTAGGGACAGGGGCCTCCTACGAGCAGTACTTC. Full variable domain (outside the CDR3, taken from reference TRBV7-8 and TRBJ2-7): GAGVSQSPRYKVAKRGQDVALRCDPISGHVSLFWYQQALGQGPEFLTYFQNEAQLDKSGLPSDRFFAERPEGSVSTLKIQRTQQEDSAVYLCASSLGTGASYEQYFGPGTRLTVT.